These 9 T cell receptor beta chains were sequenced from one sample in a study of blood T cell repertoires in COVID-19. Assay used: immunoSEQ multiplex PCR; TCRdb lists only in-frame clones, some missing. Here the sample spans roughly 220,000 clones, 86% being singletons. Sequenced material: peripheral blood. Receptors originate from a woman aged 45 to 65 with COVID-19, enrolled during active disease.

This chain uses TRBV29-1 with TRBJ2-4; weak D call: TRBD2 (5 bases). Germline V gene lookup returns CDR1 SQVTM and CDR2 ANQGSEA. Trimming shortened V by 4 bases and J by 0 bases, and 10 bases separated the two germline ends. The CDR3 is 14 amino acids. CDR3 DNA: TGCAGCGTTGTGGGAGCTCTAGCCAAAAACATTCAGTACTTC. Residues: CSVVGALAKNIQYF.

This chain joins TRBV7-9 and TRBJ1-1; the D gene is possibly TRBD1 (6 bases). The germline V gene has CDR1 SEHNR and CDR2 FQNEAQ (reference sequence). CDR3 size: 14 residues. Trimming left V 5 bases short and J 6 bases short, with 16 bases between. CDR3 loop: CASSPVGGGSEAFF. In DNA, the CDR3 is TGTGCCAGCAGCCCTGTGGGGGGGGGCTCTGAAGCTTTCTTT.

The CDR3 DNA reads as TGTGCCAGCAGCTTGGCCCCCAACTCTGGAAACACCATATATTTT. Encoded protein: CASSLAPNSGNTIYF. This rearrangement joins TRBV5-4 to TRBJ1-3; D gene uncertain. The V gene's germline CDR1 is SGHNT and CDR2 YYREEE (reference sequence). CDR3 length: 15 amino acids. Trimming pared 0 bases from V and 0 bases from J, leaving 7 bases between.

The CDR3 spells CASSPGGWTEAFF. The DNA for the CDR3 is TGTGCCAGCAGCCCGGGGGGGTGGACTGAAGCTTTCTTT. The chain joins TRBV11-3 to TRBJ1-1, with D maybe TRBD1 (5 bases). Germline V CDR1 and CDR2: SGHNT, YENEEA. The CDR3 covers 13 residues. V lost 5 bases and J 5 bases, leaving 12 bases between the germline ends.

V and J are TRBV19 and TRBJ2-1, with TRBD2 matching 12 bases. The J segment lost 0 bases and the V segment lost 6 bases, leaving 3 bases of the junction unmatched. The CDR3 is made up of 16 amino acids. CDR1 is LNHDA, CDR2 SQIVND, per germline (reference sequence). Here the CDR3 DNA reads TGTGCCAGTAGCCAACTAGCGGGGGGCTCCTACAATGAGCAGTTCTTC. This gives the protein CASSQLAGGSYNEQFF.

This clone was counted once. CDR3 sequence (DNA): TGTGCCAGCAGTTACAATCCTTTGACAGCCGACTATGGCTACACCTTC. It translates to CASSYNPLTADYGYTF. J is TRBJ1-2 and V is TRBV6-2 or TRBV6-3; possible D gene TRBD1, 5 bases. V was cut by 2 bases and J by 3 bases, with 16 bases left in between. Germline V gene sequence: CDR1 MNHEY, CDR2 SVGEGT. The CDR3 consists of 16 residues.

This rearrangement joins TRBV5-5 to TRBJ2-2; D is perhaps TRBD1 (6 bases). CDR3 length equals 15 residues. Germline CDR1 and CDR2: SGHKS and YYEKEE (reference sequence). V was clipped by 4 bases and J by 5 bases, with 15 bases between them. The CDR3, as DNA: TGTGCCAGCAGCCTCCGGGACACATCAACCGGGGAGCTGTTTTTT. This translates into CASSLRDTSTGELFF.

The chain is built from TRBV3-1 (or the pseudogene TRBV3-2) and TRBJ1-1; D is ambiguous. Germline V lookup: CDR1 LGHDT, CDR2 YNNKEL (reference sequence). V lost 4 bases, J lost 1 base, and 7 bases lay in between. CDR3 length equals 13 residues. The CDR3 loop reads CASSPRSNTEAFF. The CDR3 DNA sequence: TGTGCCAGCAGCCCCCGGTCGAACACTGAAGCTTTCTTT.

This chain joins TRBV28 and TRBJ2-2, with D unresolved. The CDR3 runs to 13 residues. V gave up 4 bases and J gave up 2 bases, with 5 bases separating them. Germline V gene data show CDR1 as MDHEN and CDR2 as SYDVKM. The CDR3: CASSSVNTGELFF. CDR3 DNA sequence: TGTGCCAGCAGTTCAGTAAACACCGGGGAGCTGTTTTTT.